One and the same sample provided the 5 T cell receptor beta chains below, sequenced in a study of blood T cell repertoires in COVID-19. Sequencing was performed with immunoSEQ multiplex PCR; in TCRdb, only in-frame clones are kept and a portion is missing. Of about 320,000 clones in the sample, roughly 85% were seen once. The sequenced sample consisted of peripheral blood. These TCRs come from a human donor in a cohort sampled during active COVID-19.

The rearrangement links TRBV7-9 to TRBJ2-3, with TRBD1 matching over 10 bases. Germline values: CDR1 SEHNR, CDR2 FQNEAQ (reference sequence). V was clipped by 5 bases and J by 5 bases; unmatched bases: 13. The CDR3 extends over 17 amino acids. The CDR3 reads CASSPRPGQGSEDTQYF. CDR3 in DNA: TGTGCCAGCAGCCCCCGCCCGGGACAGGGGTCTGAAGATACGCAGTATTTT.

This chain links TRBV7-8 with TRBJ1-2; D remains ambiguous. Germline values: CDR1 SGHVS, CDR2 FQNEAQ. The CDR3 is made up of 13 amino acids. V was clipped by 1 base and J by 3 bases, with 6 bases between them. The CDR3: CASSLVADYGYTF. Written as DNA, the CDR3 is TGTGCCAGCAGCTTAGTTGCAGACTATGGCTACACCTTC. The variable domain in full, with the rest retrieved from reference TRBV7-8 and TRBJ1-2, is GAGVSQSPRYKVAKRGQDVALRCDPISGHVSLFWYQQALGQGPEFLTYFQNEAQLDKSGLPSDRFFAERPEGSVSTLKIQRTQQEDSAVYLCASSLVADYGYTFGSGTRLTVV.

The V and J genes are TRBV4-1 and TRBJ2-1; 8 nucleotides agree with TRBD2. This CDR3 has 16 residues. Losses at the gene ends were 0 bases for V and 7 bases for J; bases not matched to a gene: 8. Per germline, CDR1 MGHRA and CDR2 YSYEKL. The chain's CDR3 is CASSQERGTSDNEQFF. CDR3 nucleotide sequence: TGCGCCAGCAGCCAAGAGAGGGGGACTAGTGATAATGAGCAGTTCTTC.

The J gene is TRBJ1-4, the V gene TRBV7-2, with no clear D. V was trimmed by 3 bases and J by 5 bases, leaving 10 bases between them. Per germline, CDR1 SGHTA and CDR2 FQGNSA. CDR3 size: 14 residues. The CDR3 sequence: CASSFSRKNEKLFF. The CDR3 DNA reads TGTGCCAGCAGCTTTTCCAGGAAGAATGAAAAACTGTTTTTT.

The genes are TRBV9 and TRBJ1-3, with 8 bases matching TRBD1. The V segment lost 4 bases and the J segment 6 bases; nucleotides outside the gene matches: 12. The CDR3 totals 16 residues. The germline V gene encodes CDR1 SGDLS and CDR2 YYNGEE. The DNA for the CDR3 is TGTGCCAGCAGCACAGGAGACAGGGGTGGTACAAACACCATATATTTT. This gives the protein CASSTGDRGGTNTIYF.